This T cell receptor beta chain was identified in a study of cytomegalovirus exposure and HLA in healthy donors. This PCR relied on a set of 60 Vbeta primers and 13 Jbeta primers. The assay was immunoSEQ multiplex PCR, and TCRdb's table has in-frame clones only and misses some. The sample holds some 150,000 clones, around three quarters seen once. The CDR3 covers 18 residues. V trimming: 5 bases; J trimming: 5 bases; junction bases outside the gene matches: 8. Germline V gene data show CDR1 as SGHAT and CDR2 as FQNNGV. Study-level points and caveats: Previous analysis showed most TCR beta V segments were productive about 87% or about 30% of the time.

Concerning this clone itself: As yet, its antigen is unknown.

The chain couples TRBV11-2 to TRBJ2-2; 16 nucleotides align to TRBD2. The sequencing input was PBMCs. The clonotype comes from a man aged 35 to 55 in good health and CMV-seronegative. The CDR3 loop reads CASSLGTSGRASTGELFF. The CDR3 bases are TGTGCCAGCAGCCTAGGGACTAGCGGGAGGGCATCAACCGGGGAGCTGTTTTTT.